This is a list of T cell receptor beta chains from one sample in a study of blood T cells in healthy people across ages. TCRdb re-derived calls from the 5' RACE reads in MiXCR, one entry per CDR3 protein. This sample carries roughly 1,500,000 distinct CDR3 sequences, around 42% of them seen once, and the ten largest clones take 7% to 9.5%. The sample was blood. These receptors were taken from a woman aged 18-30 years in good health. Both conserved end residues are part of each CDR3.

CDR3aa,j_gene,v_gene
CASSVDTGGGGYTF,TRBJ1-2,TRBV5-1
CASSLQVTYEQYF,.,TRBV12-3/TRBV12-4
CASSPTGIGSYEQYF,TRBJ2-7,TRBV4-1
CASSQGTAPSALHF,TRBJ1-6,TRBV5-1
CASSLRLSGSDQPQHF,TRBJ1-5,TRBV12-3/TRBV12-4
CASTSGGGQDTEAFF,TRBJ1-1,TRBV28
CASSFRLGAGYEQYF,.,TRBV7-2
CASTLAGDRDEQFF,TRBJ2-1,TRBV7-6
CASNRGSGANVLTF,TRBJ2-6,TRBV27
CASSHGTGWAPSHGYTF,TRBJ1-2,TRBV4-2
CSVEDQGWENQPQHF,TRBJ1-5,TRBV29-1
CASSTGALYEQYF,TRBJ2-7,TRBV12-3/TRBV12-4
CASGVPGHSTEQFF,TRBJ2-1,TRBV15
CASSYSNQGAGSEQYF,.,TRBV6-6
CASSLFEGRNTDTQYF,TRBJ2-3,TRBV7-6
CASSANTLETQYF,.,TRBV9
CATSNQGSGANVLTF,TRBJ2-6,TRBV24-1
CAWSPNSNQPQHF,TRBJ1-5,TRBV30
CSARAGTSGRGLYEQYF,TRBJ2-7,TRBV20-1
CSARDLEGASTDTQYF,TRBJ2-3,TRBV20-1
CASSPKGQGRLNTEAFF,TRBJ1-1,TRBV4-1
CASRGTATNEKLFF,TRBJ1-4,TRBV12-3/TRBV12-4
CASSLSLSYEQYF,TRBJ2-7,TRBV7-6
CASSLRTASYNEQYF,.,TRBV3-1
CASSPDRGLNNEQFF,TRBJ2-1,TRBV14
CASSMGTILAEAFF,TRBJ1-1,TRBV19
CATQIREGLTGELFF,TRBJ2-2,TRBV7-8
CATSDARLGGTDTQYF,TRBJ2-3,TRBV24-1
CASSQADRGIGELFF,TRBJ2-2,TRBV3-1
CASSVTFDTQYF,TRBJ2-3,TRBV2
CASSSKNEQFF,TRBJ2-1,TRBV7-9
CASSQPDRDDGYTF,TRBJ1-2,TRBV4-2
CASSLNGLAGTDTQYF,TRBJ2-3,TRBV7-3
CASSVDRVGDEQYF,TRBJ2-7,TRBV2
CASSRGQRNISTDTQYF,TRBJ2-3,TRBV21-1
CSVGRAGEKLFF,TRBJ1-4,TRBV29-1
CASSFASGNTGELFF,TRBJ2-2,TRBV12-3/TRBV12-4
CASSRGPGAYGYTF,TRBJ1-2,TRBV6-1
CASSDPRTGGNEKLFF,TRBJ1-4,TRBV6-4
CASRSRLELEAFF,TRBJ1-1,TRBV2
CASSFQGLGSYEQYF,TRBJ2-7,TRBV7-9
CSPPASGGVDIQYF,TRBJ2-4,TRBV20-1
CATSSLTGNSYEHYF,TRBJ2-7,TRBV15
CASSLESGSSGSGNEQYF,TRBJ2-7,TRBV5-1
CASSLIGGSSYNEQYF,.,TRBV5-4
CASSSSSWTRGEQFF,TRBJ2-1,TRBV5-1
CAISESNGTGIYGYTF,TRBJ1-2,TRBV10-3
CARGRLAGGPNTGELFF,TRBJ2-2,TRBV7-2
CSASRISSEQYF,.,TRBV20-1
CAWTIRTGTSIETQYF,.,TRBV30
CASRNRTGKTNEKLFF,TRBJ1-4,TRBV27
CASIKPGQDSYEQYF,.,TRBV6-1
CASSFVVLAQYF,TRBJ2-5,TRBV7-2